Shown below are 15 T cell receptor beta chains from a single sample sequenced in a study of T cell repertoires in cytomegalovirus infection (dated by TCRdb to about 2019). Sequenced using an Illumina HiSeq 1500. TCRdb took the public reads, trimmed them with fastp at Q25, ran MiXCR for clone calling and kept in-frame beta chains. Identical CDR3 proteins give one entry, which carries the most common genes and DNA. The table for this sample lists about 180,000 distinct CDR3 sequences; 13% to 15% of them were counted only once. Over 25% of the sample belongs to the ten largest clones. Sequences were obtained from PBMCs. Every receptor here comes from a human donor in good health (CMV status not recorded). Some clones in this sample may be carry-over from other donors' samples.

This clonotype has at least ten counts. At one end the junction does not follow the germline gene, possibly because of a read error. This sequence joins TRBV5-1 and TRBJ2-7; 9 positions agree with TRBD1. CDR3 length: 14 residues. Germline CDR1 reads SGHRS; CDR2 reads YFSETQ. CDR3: CASSLGQGSYEQYF. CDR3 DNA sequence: TGTGCCAGCAGCCTGGGACAGGGATCCTACGAGCAGTACTTC.

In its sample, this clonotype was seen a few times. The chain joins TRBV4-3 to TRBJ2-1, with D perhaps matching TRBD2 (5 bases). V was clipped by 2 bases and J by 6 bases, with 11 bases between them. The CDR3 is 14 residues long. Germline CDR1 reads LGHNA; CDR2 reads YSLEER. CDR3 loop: CASSQRERPNEQFF. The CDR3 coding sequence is TGCGCCAGCAGCCAAAGGGAGCGGCCCAATGAGCAGTTCTTC.

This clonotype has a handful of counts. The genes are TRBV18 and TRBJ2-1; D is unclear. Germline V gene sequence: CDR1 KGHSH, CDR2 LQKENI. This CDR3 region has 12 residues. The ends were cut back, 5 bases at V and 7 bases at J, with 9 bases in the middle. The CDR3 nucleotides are TGTGCCAGCTCAAAACAGTTAAATGAGCAGTTCTTC. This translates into CASSKQLNEQFF. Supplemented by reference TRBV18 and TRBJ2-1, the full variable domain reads NAGVMQNPRHLVRRRGQEARLRCSPMKGHSHVYWYRQLPEEGLKFMVYLQKENIIDESGMPKERFSAEFPKEGPSILRIQQVVRGDSAAYFCASSKQLNEQFFGPGTRLTVL.

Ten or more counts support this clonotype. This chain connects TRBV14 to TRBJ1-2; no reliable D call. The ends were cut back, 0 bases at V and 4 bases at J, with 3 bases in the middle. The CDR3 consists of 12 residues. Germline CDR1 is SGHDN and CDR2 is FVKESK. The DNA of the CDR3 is TGTGCCAGCAGCCAAGATCGCTATGGCTACACCTTC. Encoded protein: CASSQDRYGYTF.

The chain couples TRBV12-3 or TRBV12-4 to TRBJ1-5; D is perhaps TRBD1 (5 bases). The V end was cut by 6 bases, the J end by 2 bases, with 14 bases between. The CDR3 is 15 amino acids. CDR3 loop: CASSRGVDGNQPQHF. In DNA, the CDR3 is TGTGCCAGCAGCCGGGGGGTGGATGGCAATCAGCCCCAGCATTTT.

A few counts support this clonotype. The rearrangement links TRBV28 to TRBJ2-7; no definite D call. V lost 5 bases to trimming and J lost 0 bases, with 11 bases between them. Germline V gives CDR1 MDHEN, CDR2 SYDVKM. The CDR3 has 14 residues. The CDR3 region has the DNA TGTGCCAGCAGTCCGATTGGCAGCTCCTACGAGCAGTACTTC. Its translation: CASSPIGSSYEQYF.

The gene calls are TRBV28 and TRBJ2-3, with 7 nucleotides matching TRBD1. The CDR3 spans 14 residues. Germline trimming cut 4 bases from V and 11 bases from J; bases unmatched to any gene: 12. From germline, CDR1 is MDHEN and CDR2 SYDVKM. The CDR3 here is CASSCSGQAPEQYF. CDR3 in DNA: TGTGCCAGCAGTTGCTCCGGACAGGCACCGGAGCAGTATTTT.

The chain's CDR3 is CASSPLTGVSTEAFF. The CDR3 DNA reads TGTGCCAGCAGTCCGCTGACAGGGGTGTCCACTGAAGCTTTCTTT. V and J are TRBV28 and TRBJ1-1; 8 bases agree with TRBD1. V lost 5 bases to trimming and J lost 4 bases; unmatched junction nucleotides: 9. Germline V gene sequence: CDR1 MDHEN, CDR2 SYDVKM. The CDR3 runs 15 residues.

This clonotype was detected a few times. The CDR3 nucleotides are TGTGCCAGCAGTTACACAGGGGAAGGCTACAATGAGCAGTTCTTC. Translating gives CASSYTGEGYNEQFF. J is TRBJ2-1 and V is TRBV7-9, with TRBD1 matching 7 bases. CDR1 and CDR2 from the germline V gene are SEHNR and FQNEAQ (reference sequence). The CDR3 spans 15 residues. V was clipped by 6 bases and J by 3 bases; unmatched bases: 8.

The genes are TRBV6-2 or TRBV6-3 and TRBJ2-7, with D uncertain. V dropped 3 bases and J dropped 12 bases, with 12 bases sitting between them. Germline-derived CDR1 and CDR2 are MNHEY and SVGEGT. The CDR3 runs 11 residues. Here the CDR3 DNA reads TGTGCCAGCAGTTATCCCTCCGAGGCGTACTTC. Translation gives CASSYPSEAYF.

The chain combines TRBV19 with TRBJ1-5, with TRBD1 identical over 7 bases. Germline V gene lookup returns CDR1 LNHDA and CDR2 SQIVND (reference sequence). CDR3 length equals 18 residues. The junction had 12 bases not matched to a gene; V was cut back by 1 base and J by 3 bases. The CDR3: CASSIGSTGAANNQPQHF. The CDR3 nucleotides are TGTGCCAGTAGTATAGGCTCAACAGGGGCGGCGAACAATCAGCCCCAGCATTTT.

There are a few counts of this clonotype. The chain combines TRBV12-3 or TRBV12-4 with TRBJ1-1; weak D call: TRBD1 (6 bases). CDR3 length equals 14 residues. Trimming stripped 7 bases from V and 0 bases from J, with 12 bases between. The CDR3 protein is CASTRQVMNTEAFF. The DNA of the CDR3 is TGTGCCAGCACCAGACAGGTCATGAACACTGAAGCTTTCTTT.

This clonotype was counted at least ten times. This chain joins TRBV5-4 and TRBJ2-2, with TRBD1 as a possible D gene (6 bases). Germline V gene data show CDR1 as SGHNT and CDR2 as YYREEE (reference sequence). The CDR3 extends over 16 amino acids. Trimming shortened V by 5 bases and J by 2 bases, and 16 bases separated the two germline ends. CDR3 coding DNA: TGTGCCAGCAGTACCCCAACACAGGGTAACACCGGGGAGCTGTTTTTT. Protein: CASSTPTQGNTGELFF.

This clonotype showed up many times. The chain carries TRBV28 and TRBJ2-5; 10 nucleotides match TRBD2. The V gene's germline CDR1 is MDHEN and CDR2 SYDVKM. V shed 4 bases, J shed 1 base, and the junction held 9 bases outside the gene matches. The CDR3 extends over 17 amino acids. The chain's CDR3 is CASSWPPGLAPQETQYF. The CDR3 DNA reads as TGTGCCAGCAGTTGGCCTCCGGGACTAGCGCCCCAAGAGACCCAGTACTTC.

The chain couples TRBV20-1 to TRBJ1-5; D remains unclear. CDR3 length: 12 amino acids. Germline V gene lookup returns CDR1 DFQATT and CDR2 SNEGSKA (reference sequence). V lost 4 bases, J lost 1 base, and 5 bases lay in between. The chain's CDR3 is CSAIYSNQPQHF. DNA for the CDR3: TGCAGTGCTATTTACAGCAATCAGCCCCAGCATTTT.